The rows below give T cell receptor beta chains drawn from one sample of a study of blood T cells in healthy people across ages. TCRdb analysed the 5' RACE reads with MiXCR anew, one entry per CDR3 protein. The sample carries 500,000 to 600,000 distinct CDR3 sequences, 25% to 30% recorded once. The sequenced material came from blood. The source of these receptors is a woman aged 70 to 79 in good health. CDR3s include the opening cysteine and the closing phenylalanine or tryptophan. The order of the fields is J gene, V gene, clone size, D gene, CDR3 DNA, CDR3 protein. The D gene is left open where the match is weak. Size tells how often a clone was seen (once, few, many) or the class of an expanded clone, and some rows leave it out.

J gene: TRBJ1-4; V gene: TRBV9; clone size: -; D gene: -; CDR3 DNA: TGTGCCAGCAGCGTAGCCGGGGGAAAACTGTTTTTT; CDR3 protein: CASSVAGGKLFF
J gene: TRBJ2-7; V gene: TRBV21-1; clone size: -; D gene: -; CDR3 DNA: TGTGCCAGCAGCAGGCGGGACAGGCGATACGAGCAGTACTTC; CDR3 protein: CASSRRDRRYEQYF
J gene: TRBJ2-3; V gene: TRBV18; clone size: -; D gene: -; CDR3 DNA: TGTGCCAGCTCATTAGTGGCCCGCACAGATACGCAGTATTTT; CDR3 protein: CASSLVARTDTQYF
J gene: TRBJ1-4; V gene: TRBV27; clone size: -; D gene: -; CDR3 DNA: TGTGCCAGCAGTTTCCGTGATGAAAAACTGTTTTTT; CDR3 protein: CASSFRDEKLFF
J gene: TRBJ1-6; V gene: TRBV16; clone size: few; D gene: TRBD1; CDR3 DNA: TGTGCCAGCAGCCAAGGGACAGGGAAAGGTCGATACCTCCACTTT; CDR3 protein: CASSQGTGKGRYLHF
J gene: TRBJ2-3; V gene: TRBV7-2; clone size: -; D gene: -; CDR3 DNA: TGTGCCAGCAGCACTCAGGGACCAGATACGCAGTATTTT; CDR3 protein: CASSTQGPDTQYF
J gene: TRBJ2-1; V gene: TRBV14; clone size: -; D gene: -; CDR3 DNA: TGTGCCAGCAGCCAAGGACCTTCGCACCTCTACAATGAGCAGTTCTTC; CDR3 protein: CASSQGPSHLYNEQFF
J gene: TRBJ2-7; V gene: TRBV20-1; clone size: -; D gene: -; CDR3 DNA: TGCAGTGCTCCCCTCAGCTACGAGCAGTACTTC; CDR3 protein: CSAPLSYEQYF
J gene: TRBJ1-2; V gene: TRBV7-2; clone size: -; D gene: TRBD1; CDR3 DNA: TGTGCCAGCAGCTTAGGACAGGGGGCCTGGGGCTACACCTTC; CDR3 protein: CASSLGQGAWGYTF
J gene: TRBJ1-2; V gene: TRBV4-3; clone size: few; D gene: -; CDR3 DNA: TGCGCCAGCAGCCAAGACGGTCGGAGCCACTATGGCTACACCTTC; CDR3 protein: CASSQDGRSHYGYTF
J gene: TRBJ2-1; V gene: TRBV6-2/TRBV6-3; clone size: few; D gene: -; CDR3 DNA: TGTGCCAGCAGCACCCAAGGGCCCCTAGGGAATGAGCAGTTCTTC; CDR3 protein: CASSTQGPLGNEQFF
J gene: TRBJ2-5; V gene: TRBV6-2/TRBV6-3; clone size: -; D gene: TRBD1; CDR3 DNA: TGTGCCAGCAGGCGGGGACAGGGCGAGCAAGAGACCCAGTACTTC; CDR3 protein: CASRRGQGEQETQYF
J gene: TRBJ1-4; V gene: TRBV3-1; clone size: -; D gene: -; CDR3 DNA: TGTGCCAGCAGCCACATGGGAACTAATGAAAAACTGTTTTTT; CDR3 protein: CASSHMGTNEKLFF
J gene: TRBJ1-4; V gene: TRBV25-1; clone size: -; D gene: -; CDR3 DNA: TGTGCCAGCAGTGCTCGGGAGGCAACTAATGAAAAACTGTTTTTT; CDR3 protein: CASSAREATNEKLFF
J gene: TRBJ1-5; V gene: TRBV24-1; clone size: -; D gene: TRBD1; CDR3 DNA: TGTGCCACCAGTGAACTGACAGGGGCGGCTAGCAATCAGCCCCAGCATTTT; CDR3 protein: CATSELTGAASNQPQHF
J gene: TRBJ2-5; V gene: TRBV20-1; clone size: -; D gene: -; CDR3 DNA: TGCAGTGCTCCTACTCAGGGGGGGGCTTATGAGCAGTCCTTC; CDR3 protein: CSAPTQGGAYEQSF
J gene: TRBJ1-1; V gene: TRBV9; clone size: few; D gene: -; CDR3 DNA: TGTGCCAGCAGCAAGGGACGGACGAACACTGAAGCTTTCTTT; CDR3 protein: CASSKGRTNTEAFF
J gene: TRBJ1-5; V gene: TRBV15; clone size: -; D gene: -; CDR3 DNA: TGTGCCACCAGCAGAGAGAAAGGGTGGAGTGAGCCCCAGCATTTT; CDR3 protein: CATSREKGWSEPQHF
J gene: TRBJ1-1; V gene: TRBV7-6; clone size: many; D gene: TRBD1; CDR3 DNA: TGTGCCAGCAGCATACTACAGGGGTACGTCGGCACTGAAGCTTTCTTT; CDR3 protein: CASSILQGYVGTEAFF
J gene: TRBJ2-7; V gene: TRBV7-2; clone size: many; D gene: -; CDR3 DNA: TGTGCCAGCAGCCCCACACGGATGTTACACTACGAGCAGTACTTC; CDR3 protein: CASSPTRMLHYEQYF
J gene: TRBJ1-4; V gene: TRBV18; clone size: -; D gene: -; CDR3 DNA: TGTGCCAGCTCACCTAGACAGGACCGGGATGAAAAACTGTTTTTT; CDR3 protein: CASSPRQDRDEKLFF
J gene: TRBJ2-5; V gene: TRBV6-5; clone size: -; D gene: -; CDR3 DNA: TGTGCCAGCAGGAAGGGAGAGACCCAGTACTTC; CDR3 protein: CASRKGETQYF
J gene: TRBJ2-7; V gene: TRBV29-1; clone size: few; D gene: -; CDR3 DNA: TGCAGCGTTGATTACAGGGAGGGGACCTACGAGCAGTACTTC; CDR3 protein: CSVDYREGTYEQYF
J gene: TRBJ2-5; V gene: TRBV5-1; clone size: -; D gene: -; CDR3 DNA: TGCGCCAGCAGCGAACCCCCTAAGGAGACCCAGTACTTC; CDR3 protein: CASSEPPKETQYF
J gene: TRBJ2-2; V gene: TRBV20-1; clone size: -; D gene: -; CDR3 DNA: TGCAGTGCTAGAGCCGGAACGAACACCGGGGAGCTGTTTTTT; CDR3 protein: CSARAGTNTGELFF
J gene: TRBJ1-1; V gene: TRBV7-2; clone size: -; D gene: -; CDR3 DNA: TGTGCCAGCAGCTTAGCGGTACGAGGAAGAGCTTTCTTT; CDR3 protein: CASSLAVRGRAFF
J gene: TRBJ2-5; V gene: TRBV7-3; clone size: -; D gene: TRBD2; CDR3 DNA: TGTGCCAGCAGCTTAGGGTCTAGCGGGGGGGCCGTACAAGAGACCCAGTACTTC; CDR3 protein: CASSLGSSGGAVQETQYF
J gene: TRBJ2-7; V gene: TRBV20-1; clone size: -; D gene: TRBD2; CDR3 DNA: TGCAGTGCTAGAGATTGGCGGGGGGGAACCTACGAGCAGTACTTC; CDR3 protein: CSARDWRGGTYEQYF
J gene: TRBJ2-1; V gene: TRBV4-3; clone size: -; D gene: TRBD2; CDR3 DNA: TGCGCCAGCAGCCGCGGGACTAGCGGGGGGTCCCCCCCCAATGAGCAGTTCTTC; CDR3 protein: CASSRGTSGGSPPNEQFF
J gene: TRBJ1-4; V gene: TRBV29-1; clone size: few; D gene: -; CDR3 DNA: TGCAGCGTCGAGGGGGGCCTTAATGAAAAACTGTTTTTT; CDR3 protein: CSVEGGLNEKLFF
J gene: TRBJ1-1; V gene: TRBV6-2/TRBV6-3; clone size: -; D gene: TRBD1; CDR3 DNA: TGTGCCAGCAGTTACCCCGACAGGGGGAAAGCCTTCTTT; CDR3 protein: CASSYPDRGKAFF
J gene: TRBJ2-5; V gene: TRBV6-5; clone size: -; D gene: TRBD1; CDR3 DNA: TGTGCCAGCAGTTATTGGGGACAGGGCGGGAAGGGATCCCAAGAGACCCAGTACTTC; CDR3 protein: CASSYWGQGGKGSQETQYF
J gene: TRBJ2-7; V gene: TRBV20-1; clone size: few; D gene: TRBD1; CDR3 DNA: TGCAGTGCCGTTCGACAGGACAGGGTTAGTAGACAGTACTTC; CDR3 protein: CSAVRQDRVSRQYF
J gene: TRBJ2-5; V gene: TRBV7-2; clone size: -; D gene: -; CDR3 DNA: TGTGCCAGCAGCTCGGACAAACAAGAGACCCAGTACTTC; CDR3 protein: CASSSDKQETQYF
J gene: TRBJ1-4; V gene: TRBV5-1; clone size: few; D gene: -; CDR3 DNA: TGCGCCAGCAGCTTGGACCAAGAAAAACTGTTTTTT; CDR3 protein: CASSLDQEKLFF
J gene: TRBJ1-1; V gene: TRBV11-1; clone size: -; D gene: -; CDR3 DNA: TGTGCCAGCAGCTTCACTAGGGAGACTGAAGCTTTCTTT; CDR3 protein: CASSFTRETEAFF
J gene: TRBJ1-4; V gene: TRBV12-3/TRBV12-4; clone size: -; D gene: TRBD1; CDR3 DNA: TGTGCCAGCAGTTTTACAGGGGGAAGAGGGGAAAAACTGTTTTTT; CDR3 protein: CASSFTGGRGEKLFF
J gene: TRBJ2-1; V gene: TRBV12-3/TRBV12-4; clone size: -; D gene: -; CDR3 DNA: TGTGCCAGCAGTGCCCAGGGGGGACCCTACAATGAGCAGTTCTTC; CDR3 protein: CASSAQGGPYNEQFF
J gene: TRBJ2-5; V gene: TRBV7-7; clone size: few; D gene: -; CDR3 DNA: TGTGCTAGCAGCTTCGCAAGGGGGCAAGAGACCCAGTACTTC; CDR3 protein: CASSFARGQETQYF
J gene: TRBJ2-1; V gene: TRBV6-5; clone size: -; D gene: -; CDR3 DNA: TGTGCCAGCAGTTACGGACAGCCCTCCCACAATGAGCAGTTCTTC; CDR3 protein: CASSYGQPSHNEQFF
J gene: TRBJ2-3; V gene: TRBV18; clone size: -; D gene: TRBD2; CDR3 DNA: TGTGCCAGCTCACCACAGCGGGGGGGCAGAGATACGCAGTATTTT; CDR3 protein: CASSPQRGGRDTQYF
J gene: TRBJ2-1; V gene: TRBV11-1; clone size: few; D gene: TRBD2; CDR3 DNA: TGTGCCAGCAGCCCACTAGCGGGGGTTTCGAATGAGCAGTTCTTC; CDR3 protein: CASSPLAGVSNEQFF
J gene: TRBJ2-4; V gene: TRBV7-2; clone size: -; D gene: TRBD2; CDR3 DNA: TGTGCCAGCAGCCCAGCTAGCGGGGGGGCCGTTGTGGGGCTCCAGTACTTC; CDR3 protein: CASSPASGGAVVGLQYF
J gene: TRBJ1-2; V gene: TRBV11-1; clone size: few; D gene: -; CDR3 DNA: TGTGCCAGCAGCTTACTTCGGGGAGCTAACTATGGCTACACCTTC; CDR3 protein: CASSLLRGANYGYTF
J gene: TRBJ2-1; V gene: TRBV29-1; clone size: few; D gene: TRBD1; CDR3 DNA: TGCAGCGCTGGTGGGACAGGGGCCTACAATGAGCAGTTCTTC; CDR3 protein: CSAGGTGAYNEQFF
J gene: TRBJ2-7; V gene: TRBV12-3/TRBV12-4; clone size: few; D gene: -; CDR3 DNA: TGTGCCAGCAGTTTAAGGCGGGTCGGAACCTACGAGCAGTACTTC; CDR3 protein: CASSLRRVGTYEQYF
J gene: TRBJ2-7; V gene: TRBV7-2; clone size: -; D gene: TRBD1; CDR3 DNA: TGTGCCAGCAGCTTGCGACAGGGAGACGAGCAGTACTTC; CDR3 protein: CASSLRQGDEQYF
J gene: TRBJ1-3; V gene: TRBV6-5; clone size: few; D gene: -; CDR3 DNA: TGTGCCAGCAGTTACCTTGCCCCAGTCTCTGGAAACACCATATATTTT; CDR3 protein: CASSYLAPVSGNTIYF
J gene: TRBJ1-2; V gene: TRBV20-1; clone size: -; D gene: TRBD1; CDR3 DNA: TGCAGTGCTAGCAACCCAGGGGGCGGCTACACCTTC; CDR3 protein: CSASNPGGGYTF
J gene: TRBJ1-4; V gene: TRBV29-1; clone size: -; D gene: -; CDR3 DNA: TGCAGCGTTGTTCCGTGGGAAAAACTGTTTTTT; CDR3 protein: CSVVPWEKLFF
J gene: TRBJ2-3; V gene: TRBV6-6; clone size: few; D gene: -; CDR3 DNA: TGTGCCAGCAGGCTGGGACCAACTAGCACAGATACGCAGTATTTT; CDR3 protein: CASRLGPTSTDTQYF
J gene: TRBJ2-5; V gene: TRBV10-3; clone size: -; D gene: -; CDR3 DNA: TGTGCCATCAGTGAGTCGACGCAGGGCCAAGAGACCCAGTACTTC; CDR3 protein: CAISESTQGQETQYF
J gene: TRBJ2-3; V gene: TRBV20-1; clone size: -; D gene: TRBD2; CDR3 DNA: TGCAGTGCTTTTAGCGGGGGGGCGGCAGATACGCAGTATTTT; CDR3 protein: CSAFSGGAADTQYF
J gene: TRBJ2-5; V gene: TRBV15; clone size: -; D gene: TRBD2; CDR3 DNA: TGTGCCACCAGCAGAGATAGGTTTCTAGCGGGGGGGCCCTCAGAGACCCAGTACTTC; CDR3 protein: CATSRDRFLAGGPSETQYF
J gene: TRBJ2-3; V gene: TRBV20-1; clone size: -; D gene: -; CDR3 DNA: TGCAGTGCTGGAGTTGCAGATACGCAGTATTTT; CDR3 protein: CSAGVADTQYF